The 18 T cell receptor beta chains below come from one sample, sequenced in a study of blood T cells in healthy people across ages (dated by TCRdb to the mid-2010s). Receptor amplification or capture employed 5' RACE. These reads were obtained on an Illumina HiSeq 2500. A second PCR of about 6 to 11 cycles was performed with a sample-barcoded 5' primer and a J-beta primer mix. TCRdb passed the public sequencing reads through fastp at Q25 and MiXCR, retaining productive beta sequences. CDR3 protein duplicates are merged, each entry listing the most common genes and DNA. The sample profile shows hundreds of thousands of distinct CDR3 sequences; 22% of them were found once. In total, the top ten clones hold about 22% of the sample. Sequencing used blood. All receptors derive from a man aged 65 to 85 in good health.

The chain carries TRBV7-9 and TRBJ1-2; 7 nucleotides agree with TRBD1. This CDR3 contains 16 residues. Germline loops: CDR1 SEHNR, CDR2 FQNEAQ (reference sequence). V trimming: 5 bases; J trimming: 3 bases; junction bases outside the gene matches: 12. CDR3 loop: CASSTYTGAQDYGYTF. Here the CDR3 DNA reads TGTGCCAGCAGCACCTACACAGGGGCACAGGACTATGGCTACACCTTC.

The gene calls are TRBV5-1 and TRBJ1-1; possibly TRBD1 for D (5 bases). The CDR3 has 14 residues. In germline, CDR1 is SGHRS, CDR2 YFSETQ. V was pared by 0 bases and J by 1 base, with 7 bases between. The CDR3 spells CASSLGTRNTEAFF. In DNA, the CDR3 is TGCGCCAGCAGCTTGGGGACAAGGAACACTGAAGCTTTCTTT.

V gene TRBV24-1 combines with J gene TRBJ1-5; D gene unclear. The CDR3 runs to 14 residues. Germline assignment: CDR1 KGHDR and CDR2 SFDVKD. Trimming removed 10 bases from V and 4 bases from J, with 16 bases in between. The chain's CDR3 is CATQPRERNQPQHF. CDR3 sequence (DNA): TGTGCCACTCAACCCCGGGAGCGGAATCAGCCCCAGCATTTT.

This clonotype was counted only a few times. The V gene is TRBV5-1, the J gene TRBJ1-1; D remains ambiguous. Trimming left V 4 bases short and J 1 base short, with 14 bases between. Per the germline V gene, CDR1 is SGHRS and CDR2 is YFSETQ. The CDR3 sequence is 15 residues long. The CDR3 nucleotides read TGCGCCAGCAGCGCTTATTTCACGGAGAACACTGAAGCTTTCTTT. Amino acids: CASSAYFTENTEAFF.

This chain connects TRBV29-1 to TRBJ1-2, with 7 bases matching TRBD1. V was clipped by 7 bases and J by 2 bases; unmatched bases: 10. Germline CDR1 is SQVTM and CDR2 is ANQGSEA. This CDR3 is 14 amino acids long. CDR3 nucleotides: TGCAGCGGTTACGGGACGGGACAGAACTATGGCTACACCTTC. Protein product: CSGYGTGQNYGYTF.

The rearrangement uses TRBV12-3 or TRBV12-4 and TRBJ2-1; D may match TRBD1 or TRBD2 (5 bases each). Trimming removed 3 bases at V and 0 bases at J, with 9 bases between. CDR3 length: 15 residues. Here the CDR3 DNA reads TGTGCCAGCAGTTTCGGGGCTAGCTCCTACAATGAGCAGTTCTTC. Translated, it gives CASSFGASSYNEQFF.

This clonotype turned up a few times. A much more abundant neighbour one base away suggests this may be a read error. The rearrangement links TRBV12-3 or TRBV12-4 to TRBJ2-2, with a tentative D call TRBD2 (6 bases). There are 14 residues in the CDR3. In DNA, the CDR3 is TGTGCCAGCACCATTGAGGGCAGTGGCGGGAAGCTGTTTTTT. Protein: CASTIEGSGGKLFF.

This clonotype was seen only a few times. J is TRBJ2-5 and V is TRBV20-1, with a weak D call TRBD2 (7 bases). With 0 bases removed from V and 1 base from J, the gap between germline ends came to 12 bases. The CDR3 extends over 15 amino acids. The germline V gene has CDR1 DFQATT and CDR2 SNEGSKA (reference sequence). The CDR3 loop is CSARDAGGRQETQYF. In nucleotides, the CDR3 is TGCAGTGCTAGAGATGCCGGGGGGCGCCAAGAGACCCAGTACTTC.

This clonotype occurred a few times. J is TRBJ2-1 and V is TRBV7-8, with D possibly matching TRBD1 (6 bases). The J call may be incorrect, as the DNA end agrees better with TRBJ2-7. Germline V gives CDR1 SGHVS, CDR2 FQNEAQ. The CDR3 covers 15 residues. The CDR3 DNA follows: TGTGCCAGCAGCTTTCTCAGGGGCTTATCCTACGAGCAGTACTTC. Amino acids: CASSFLRGLSYEQYF.

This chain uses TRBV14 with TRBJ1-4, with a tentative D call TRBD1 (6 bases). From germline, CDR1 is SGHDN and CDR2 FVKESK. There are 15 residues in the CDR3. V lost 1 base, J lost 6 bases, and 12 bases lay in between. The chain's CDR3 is CASSQGTKGDEKLFF. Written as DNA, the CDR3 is TGTGCCAGCAGCCAAGGTACCAAGGGGGATGAAAAACTGTTTTTT. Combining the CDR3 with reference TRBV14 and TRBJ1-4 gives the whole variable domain EAGVTQFPSHSVIEKGQTVTLRCDPISGHDNLYWYRRVMGKEIKFLLHFVKESKQDESGMPNNRFLAERTGGTYSTLKVQPAELEDSGVYFCASSQGTKGDEKLFFGSGTQLSVL.

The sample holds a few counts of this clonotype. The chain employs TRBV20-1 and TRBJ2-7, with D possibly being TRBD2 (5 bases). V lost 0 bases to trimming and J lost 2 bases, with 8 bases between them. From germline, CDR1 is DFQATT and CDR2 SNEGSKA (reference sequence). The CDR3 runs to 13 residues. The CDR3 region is CSARDTGTYEQYF. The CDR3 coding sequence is TGCAGTGCTAGAGATACGGGAACCTACGAGCAGTACTTC.

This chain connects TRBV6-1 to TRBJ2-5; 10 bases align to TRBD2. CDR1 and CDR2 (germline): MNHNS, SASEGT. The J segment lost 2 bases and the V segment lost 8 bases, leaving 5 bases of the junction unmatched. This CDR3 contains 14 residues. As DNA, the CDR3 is TGTGCCAGCCAATCTAGCGGGAGACAAGAGACCCAGTACTTC. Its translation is CASQSSGRQETQYF.

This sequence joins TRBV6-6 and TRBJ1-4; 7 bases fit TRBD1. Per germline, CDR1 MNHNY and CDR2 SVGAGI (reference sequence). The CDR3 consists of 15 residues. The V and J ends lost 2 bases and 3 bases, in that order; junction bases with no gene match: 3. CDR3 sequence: CASSYPGQPNEKLFF. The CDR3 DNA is TGTGCCAGCAGTTACCCGGGACAGCCTAATGAAAAACTGTTTTTT.

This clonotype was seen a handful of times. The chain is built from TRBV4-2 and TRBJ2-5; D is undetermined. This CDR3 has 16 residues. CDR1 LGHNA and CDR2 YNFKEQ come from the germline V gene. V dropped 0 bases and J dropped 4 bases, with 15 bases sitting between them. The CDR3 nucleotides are TGTGCCAGCAGCCAAGATCCTTGGGGTTTCGGAGAGACCCAGTACTTC. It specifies CASSQDPWGFGETQYF.

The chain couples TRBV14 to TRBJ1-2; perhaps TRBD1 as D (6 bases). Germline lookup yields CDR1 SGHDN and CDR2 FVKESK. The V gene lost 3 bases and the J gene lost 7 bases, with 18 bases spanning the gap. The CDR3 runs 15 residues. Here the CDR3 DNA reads TGTGCCAGCAGCCACGGTGGGGGCCTTAAGTTTGGCTACACCTTC. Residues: CASSHGGGLKFGYTF. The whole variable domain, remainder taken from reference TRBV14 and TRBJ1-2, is EAGVTQFPSHSVIEKGQTVTLRCDPISGHDNLYWYRRVMGKEIKFLLHFVKESKQDESGMPNNRFLAERTGGTYSTLKVQPAELEDSGVYFCASSHGGGLKFGYTFGSGTRLTVV.

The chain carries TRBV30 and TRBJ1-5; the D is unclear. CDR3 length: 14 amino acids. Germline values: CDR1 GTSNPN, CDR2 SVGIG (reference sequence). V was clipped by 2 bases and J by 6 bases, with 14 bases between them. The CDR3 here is CAWSSMGRRQPQHF. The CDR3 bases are TGTGCCTGGAGTTCTATGGGGAGGCGTCAGCCCCAGCATTTT.

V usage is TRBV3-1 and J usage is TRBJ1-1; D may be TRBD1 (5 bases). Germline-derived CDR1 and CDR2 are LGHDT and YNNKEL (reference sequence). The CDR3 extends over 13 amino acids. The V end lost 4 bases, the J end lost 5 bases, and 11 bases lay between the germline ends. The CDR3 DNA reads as TGTGCCAGCAGCCCCTCGGGGCAGACTGAAGCTTTCTTT. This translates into CASSPSGQTEAFF. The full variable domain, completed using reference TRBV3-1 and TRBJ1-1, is DTAVSQTPKYLVTQMGNDKSIKCEQNLGHDTMYWYKQDSKKFLKIMFSYNNKELIINETVPNRFSPKSPDKAHLNLHINSLELGDSAVYFCASSPSGQTEAFFGQGTRLTVV.

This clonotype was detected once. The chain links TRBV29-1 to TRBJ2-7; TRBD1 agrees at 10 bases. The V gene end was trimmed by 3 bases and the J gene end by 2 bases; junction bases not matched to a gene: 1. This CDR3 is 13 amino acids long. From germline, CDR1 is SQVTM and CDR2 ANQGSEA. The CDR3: CSVDGTGAYEQYF. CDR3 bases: TGCAGCGTTGACGGGACAGGGGCCTACGAGCAGTACTTC.